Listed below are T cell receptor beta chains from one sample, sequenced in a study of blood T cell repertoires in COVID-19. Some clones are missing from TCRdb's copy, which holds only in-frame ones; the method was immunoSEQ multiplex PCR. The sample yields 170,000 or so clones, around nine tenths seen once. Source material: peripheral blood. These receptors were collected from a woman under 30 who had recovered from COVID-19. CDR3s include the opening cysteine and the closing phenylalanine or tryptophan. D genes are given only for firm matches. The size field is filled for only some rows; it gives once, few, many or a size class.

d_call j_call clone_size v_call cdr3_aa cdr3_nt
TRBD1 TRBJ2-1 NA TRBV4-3 CASSQGGQGENEQFF TGCGCCAGCAGCCAGGGGGGACAGGGAGAGAATGAGCAGTTCTTC
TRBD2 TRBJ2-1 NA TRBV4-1 CASSHIAGGHNEQFF TGCGCCAGCAGCCACATAGCGGGGGGGCACAATGAGCAGTTCTTC
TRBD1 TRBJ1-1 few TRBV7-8 CASSLDRGRQITEAFF TGTGCCAGCAGCCTAGACAGGGGCAGACAAATCACTGAAGCTTTCTTT
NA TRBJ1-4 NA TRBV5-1 CASSSTGQTNEKLFF TGCGCCAGCAGCTCTACAGGGCAAACTAATGAAAAACTGTTTTTT
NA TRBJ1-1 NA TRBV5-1 CASRTGNTEAFF TGCGCCAGCAGGACAGGGAACACTGAAGCTTTCTTT
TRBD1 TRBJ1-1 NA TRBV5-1 CASSFLQGAGTEAFF TGCGCCAGCAGCTTCTTGCAGGGGGCGGGCACTGAAGCTTTCTTT
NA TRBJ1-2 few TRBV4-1 CASSQDAVREVGYTF TGCGCCAGCAGCCAAGACGCAGTCAGGGAGGTGGGCTACACCTTC
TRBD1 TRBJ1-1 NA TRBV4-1 CASSQATGTVGTEAFF TGCGCCAGCAGCCAGGCCACCGGGACAGTGGGCACTGAAGCTTTCTTT
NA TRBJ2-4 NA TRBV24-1 CATSAGNIQYF TGTGCCACCAGTGCGGGAAACATTCAGTACTTC
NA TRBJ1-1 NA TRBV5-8 CASSLATGNTEAFF TGTGCCAGCAGCTTGGCGACAGGGAACACTGAAGCTTTCTTT
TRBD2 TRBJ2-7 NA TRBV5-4 CASSPLAGAEEQYF TGTGCCAGCAGCCCGCTAGCGGGGGCGGAGGAGCAGTACTTC
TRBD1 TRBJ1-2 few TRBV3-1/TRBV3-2 CASSLATGSYGYTF TGTGCCAGCAGCCTGGCGACAGGGAGCTATGGCTACACCTTC
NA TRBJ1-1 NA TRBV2 CASSEAGANTEAFF TGTGCCAGCAGTGAGGCGGGGGCGAACACTGAAGCTTTCTTT
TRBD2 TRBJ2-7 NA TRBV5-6 CASSLGTSGGAEQYF TGTGCCAGCAGCTTGGGGACTAGCGGGGGGGCCGAGCAGTACTTC
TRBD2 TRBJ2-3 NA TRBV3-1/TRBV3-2 CASSPLTLAGGPTDTQYF TGTGCCAGCAGCCCCCTGACGCTAGCGGGAGGGCCCACAGATACGCAGTATTTT
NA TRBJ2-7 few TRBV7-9 CASSLPGNEQYF TGTGCCAGCAGCTTACCGGGGAACGAGCAGTACTTC
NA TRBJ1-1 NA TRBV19 CASSTGRQVWGTEAFF TGTGCCAGTAGTACCGGACGACAGGTTTGGGGGACTGAAGCTTTCTTT
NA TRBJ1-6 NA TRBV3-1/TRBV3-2 CASSAPGFGNSPLHF TGTGCCAGCAGTGCTCCGGGGTTCGGTAATTCACCCCTCCACTTT
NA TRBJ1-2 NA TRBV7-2 CASSLSPGPQDGYTF TGTGCCAGCAGCTTAAGCCCAGGGCCGCAAGATGGCTACACCTTC
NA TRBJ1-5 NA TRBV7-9 CASSLDPVGQPQHF TGTGCCAGCAGCTTAGATCCGGTCGGGCAGCCCCAGCATTTT
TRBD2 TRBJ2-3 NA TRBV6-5 CASTEIAGGGDTQYF TGTGCCAGCACCGAAATAGCGGGAGGCGGAGATACGCAGTATTTT
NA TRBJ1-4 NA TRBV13 CASAEGSEKLFF TGTGCCAGCGCCGAGGGCTCTGAAAAACTGTTTTTT
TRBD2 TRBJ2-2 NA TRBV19 CASSTSSGVTGELFF TGTGCCAGTAGTACCAGTAGCGGGGTCACCGGGGAGCTGTTTTTT
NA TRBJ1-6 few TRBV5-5 CASSLEGGSPLHF TGTGCCAGCAGCTTGGAGGGGGGGTCACCCCTCCACTTT
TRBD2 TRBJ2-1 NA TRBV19 CASSIFWASGRYNEQFF TGTGCCAGTAGTATTTTCTGGGCTAGCGGGAGATACAATGAGCAGTTCTTC
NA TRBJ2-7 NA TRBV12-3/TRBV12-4 CASSRVGDYEQYF TGTGCCAGCAGCCGCGTCGGGGATTACGAGCAGTACTTC
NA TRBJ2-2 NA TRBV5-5 CASSLQAYGDTGELFF TGTGCCAGCAGCTTGCAGGCCTATGGTGACACCGGGGAGCTGTTTTTT
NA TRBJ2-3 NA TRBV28 CASSFRDTRTDTQYF TGTGCCAGCAGCTTCCGGGACACTCGCACAGATACGCAGTATTTT
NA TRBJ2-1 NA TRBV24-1 CATSDKEATRGNEQFF TGTGCCACCAGTGATAAGGAGGCTACTCGGGGCAATGAGCAGTTCTTC
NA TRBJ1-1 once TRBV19 CASSIGVRYEAFF TGTGCCAGTAGTATAGGAGTACGGTATGAAGCTTTCTTT
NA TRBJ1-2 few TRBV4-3 CASSQDLRGNSHGYTF TGCGCCAGCAGCCAAGATCTCCGGGGAAACAGCCATGGCTACACCTTC
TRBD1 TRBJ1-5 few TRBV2 CASDTGTGGTQPQHF TGTGCCAGCGATACCGGGACAGGGGGGACTCAGCCCCAGCATTTT
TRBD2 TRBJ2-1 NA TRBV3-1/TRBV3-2 CASSLNRGLAGGEQFF TGTGCCAGCAGCCTAAATAGGGGGCTAGCGGGAGGTGAGCAGTTCTTC
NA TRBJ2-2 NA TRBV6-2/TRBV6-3 CASSLLVDTGELFF TGTGCCAGCAGTTTACTAGTCGACACCGGGGAGCTGTTTTTT
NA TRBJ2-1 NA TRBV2 CAIGREDEQFF TGTGCCATCGGTCGTGAGGATGAGCAGTTCTTC
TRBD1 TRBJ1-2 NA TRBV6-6 CASREGDRGSGYTF TGTGCCAGCAGGGAGGGGGACAGGGGCAGTGGCTACACCTTC
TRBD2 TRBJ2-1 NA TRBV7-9 CASRQTSGGYNEQFF TGTGCCAGCAGACAAACTAGCGGGGGGTACAATGAGCAGTTCTTC
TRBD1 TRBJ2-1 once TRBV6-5 CASSAGTGRYEQFF TGTGCCAGCAGCGCAGGGACAGGGAGGTATGAGCAGTTCTTC
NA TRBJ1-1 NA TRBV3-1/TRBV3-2 CASSQYAGTNTEAFF TGTGCCAGCAGCCAATACGCAGGCACGAACACTGAAGCTTTCTTT
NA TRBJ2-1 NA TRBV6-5 CASKEEGAQYNEQFF TGTGCCAGCAAAGAGGAGGGGGCCCAATACAATGAGCAGTTCTTC
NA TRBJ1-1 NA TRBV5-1 CASRGLDGTEAFF TGCGCCAGCAGGGGGCTGGATGGTACTGAAGCTTTCTTT
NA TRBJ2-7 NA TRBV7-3 CASSLDSSYEQYF TGTGCCAGCAGCTTAGACAGCTCCTACGAGCAGTACTTC
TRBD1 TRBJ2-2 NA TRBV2 CASSPDRAGTGELFF TGTGCCAGCAGCCCCGACAGGGCCGGGACCGGGGAGCTGTTTTTT
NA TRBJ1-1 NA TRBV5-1 CASSYKGRTEAFF TGCGCCAGCAGCTATAAGGGGAGGACTGAAGCTTTCTTT
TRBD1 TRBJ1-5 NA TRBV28 CASRSGTGENQPQHF TGTGCCAGCAGGTCCGGGACAGGGGAAAATCAGCCCCAGCATTTT
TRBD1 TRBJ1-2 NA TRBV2 CASKKWDAGTGNPYGYTF TGTGCCAGCAAGAAGTGGGATGCCGGGACAGGGAACCCCTATGGCTACACCTTC
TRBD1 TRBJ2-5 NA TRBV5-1 CASSLRQGAGETQYF TGCGCCAGCAGCTTGCGACAGGGGGCAGGAGAGACCCAGTACTTC